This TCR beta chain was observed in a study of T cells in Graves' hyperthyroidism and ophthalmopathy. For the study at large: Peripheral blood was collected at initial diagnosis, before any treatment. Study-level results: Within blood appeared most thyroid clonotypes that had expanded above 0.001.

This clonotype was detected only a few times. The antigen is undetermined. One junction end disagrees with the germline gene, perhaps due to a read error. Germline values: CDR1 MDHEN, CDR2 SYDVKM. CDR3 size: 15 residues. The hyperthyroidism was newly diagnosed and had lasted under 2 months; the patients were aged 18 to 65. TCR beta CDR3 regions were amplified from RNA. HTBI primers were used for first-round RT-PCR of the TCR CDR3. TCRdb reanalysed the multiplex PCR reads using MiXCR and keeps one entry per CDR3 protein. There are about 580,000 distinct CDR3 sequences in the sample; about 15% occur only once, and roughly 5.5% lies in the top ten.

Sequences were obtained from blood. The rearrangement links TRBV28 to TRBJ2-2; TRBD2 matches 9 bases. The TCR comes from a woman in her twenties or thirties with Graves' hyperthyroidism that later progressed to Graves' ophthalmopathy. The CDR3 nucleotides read TGTGCCAGTAGTTTGAAGCGGGAGGTAGTCGGGGAGCTGTTTTTT. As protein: CASSLKREVVGELFF.